The rows below give T cell receptor beta chains drawn from one sample of a study of cytomegalovirus exposure and HLA in healthy donors. Data came from immunoSEQ multiplex PCR; TCRdb stores just in-frame clones and leaves some out. Among 160,000 or so clones, about 80% were seen once, and the ten largest hold roughly 3.5%. The material sequenced was PBMCs. These receptors all come from a man between 25 and 39 years old in good health and CMV-seropositive. CDR3s include the opening cysteine and the closing phenylalanine or tryptophan. D genes are given only for firm matches. The size field is filled for only some rows; it gives once, few, many or a size class.

J | D | V | size | CDR3 | DNA
TRBJ2-7 | NA | TRBV28 | NA | CASSLMDKSYEQYF | TGTGCCAGCAGTTTAATGGACAAAAGCTACGAGCAGTACTTC
TRBJ2-7 | NA | TRBV7-9 | NA | CASSLARSHEQYF | TGTGCCAGCAGCTTAGCCCGAAGCCACGAGCAGTACTTC
TRBJ2-2 | TRBD1 | TRBV6-5 | NA | CASRTGLGTGELFF | TGTGCCAGCAGGACAGGGCTAGGAACCGGGGAGCTGTTTTTT
TRBJ2-1 | TRBD2 | TRBV2 | NA | CASEGRGRDEQFF | TGTGCCTCAGAGGGACGAGGGAGGGATGAGCAGTTCTTC
TRBJ2-2 | TRBD1 | TRBV2 | NA | CASSTGGRTGELFF | TGTGCCAGCAGTACAGGGGGCCGGACCGGGGAGCTGTTTTTT
TRBJ1-6 | NA | TRBV4-1 | NA | CASSQDLNRVDSPLHF | TGCGCCAGCAGCCAAGATCTAAACAGGGTCGACTCACCCCTCCACTTT
TRBJ2-7 | NA | TRBV15 | NA | CATSRDRTYEQYF | TGTGCCACCAGCAGAGATCGTACCTACGAGCAGTACTTC
TRBJ1-2 | NA | TRBV5-4 | NA | CASSLVENYGYTF | TGTGCCAGCAGCTTGGTTGAGAACTATGGCTACACCTTC
TRBJ2-3 | TRBD2 | TRBV10-3 | NA | CAISETQRGQRDTQYF | TGTGCCATCAGTGAAACCCAGCGGGGCCAAAGGGATACGCAGTATTTT
TRBJ2-7 | TRBD1 | TRBV2 | NA | CASSDRGRIHEQYF | TGTGCCAGCAGTGACAGGGGGCGAATCCACGAGCAGTACTTC
TRBJ2-7 | TRBD1 | TRBV6-5 | few | CASSYGQGVEEQYF | TGTGCCAGCAGTTACGGACAGGGTGTAGAGGAGCAGTACTTC
TRBJ2-5 | NA | TRBV9 | NA | CASSVGGGSLGAQYF | TGTGCCAGCAGCGTAGGGGGCGGCAGCCTAGGGGCCCAGTACTTC
TRBJ2-3 | NA | TRBV19 | NA | CASCRGDRTDTQYF | TGTGCCAGTTGCAGGGGCGATCGCACAGATACGCAGTATTTT
TRBJ2-1 | NA | TRBV18 | NA | CASSPRGDNTNEQFF | TGTGCCAGCTCTCCTAGAGGGGACAATACCAATGAGCAGTTCTTC
TRBJ2-3 | TRBD2 | TRBV11-3 | NA | CASSLGTIASTDTQYF | TGTGCCAGCAGCCTAGGGACTATCGCTAGCACAGATACGCAGTATTTT
TRBJ1-2 | TRBD1 | TRBV13 | NA | CASSTYRGGYTF | TGTGCCAGCAGCACCTACAGGGGTGGCTACACCTTC
TRBJ2-5 | TRBD2 | TRBV28 | NA | CASSFPASGGRETQYF | TGTGCCAGCAGTTTTCCGGCTAGCGGGGGACGGGAGACCCAGTACTTC
TRBJ2-7 | NA | TRBV13 | once | CASSPLFSPYEQYF | TGTGCCAGCAGCCCCCTTTTCAGTCCTTACGAGCAGTACTTC
TRBJ2-3 | NA | TRBV5-1 | NA | CASSLGGGSTDTQYF | TGCGCCAGCAGCTTGGGCGGGGGCAGCACAGATACGCAGTATTTT
TRBJ2-7 | NA | TRBV4-3 | NA | CASSQDAGASYEQYF | TGCGCCAGCAGCCAAGATGCGGGGGCCTCCTACGAGCAGTACTTC
TRBJ1-4 | NA | TRBV6-5 | NA | CASSSQGPPNEKLFF | TGTGCCAGCAGTTCTCAGGGGCCGCCTAATGAAAAACTGTTTTTT
TRBJ2-2 | TRBD1 | TRBV5-1 | NA | CASRTGQGLNTGELFF | TGCGCCAGCAGGACGGGACAGGGCCTGAACACCGGGGAGCTGTTTTTT
TRBJ2-1 | NA | TRBV7-9 | NA | CASSGSVINYNEQFF | TGTGCCAGCAGCGGAAGCGTGATTAACTACAATGAGCAGTTCTTC
TRBJ2-5 | TRBD1 | TRBV19 | NA | CASSIQGIMKTQYF | TGTGCCAGTAGCATACAGGGGATTATGAAGACCCAGTACTTC
TRBJ1-1 | NA | TRBV28 | NA | CASKTGWTEAFF | TGTGCCAGCAAGACCGGGTGGACTGAAGCTTTCTTT
TRBJ2-6 | NA | TRBV14 | once | CASSHGQLLSGANVLTF | TGTGCCAGCAGCCATGGACAGTTGCTCTCTGGGGCCAACGTCCTGACTTTC
TRBJ2-2 | NA | TRBV10-1 | NA | CASSGGANTGELFF | TGCGCCAGCAGTGGCGGGGCGAACACCGGGGAGCTGTTTTTT
TRBJ2-1 | NA | TRBV10-1 | NA | CASSGQGGNEQFF | TGCGCCAGCAGTGGGCAGGGAGGAAATGAGCAGTTCTTC